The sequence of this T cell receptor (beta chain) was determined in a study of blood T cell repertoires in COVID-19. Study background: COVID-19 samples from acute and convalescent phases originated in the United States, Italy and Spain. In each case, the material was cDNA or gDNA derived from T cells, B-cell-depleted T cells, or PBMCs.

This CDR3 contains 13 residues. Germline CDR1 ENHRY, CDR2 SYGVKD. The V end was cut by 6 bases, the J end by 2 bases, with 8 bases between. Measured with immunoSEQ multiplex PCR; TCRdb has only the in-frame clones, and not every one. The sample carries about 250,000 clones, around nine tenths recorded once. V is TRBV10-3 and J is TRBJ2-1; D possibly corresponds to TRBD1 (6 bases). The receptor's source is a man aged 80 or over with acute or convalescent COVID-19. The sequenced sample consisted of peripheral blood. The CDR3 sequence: CAISTGPYNEQFF. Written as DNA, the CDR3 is TGTGCCATCAGCACAGGGCCCTACAATGAGCAGTTCTTC.